Listed below are T cell receptor beta chains from one sample, sequenced in a study of blood T cell repertoires in COVID-19. The repertoire was sequenced with immunoSEQ multiplex PCR; TCRdb's copy has only in-frame clones and lacks some. This sample has roughly 200,000 clones, with 85% to 90% found just once. Sequenced input: peripheral blood. Receptors originate from a person aged 70 to 85 with COVID-19, enrolled during active disease. CDR3s include the opening cysteine and the closing phenylalanine or tryptophan. Expanded clones get a size class; other rows say once, few or many, or leave the size out.

NA	TRBV18	TRBJ2-3	CASSKDSYTQYF
NA	TRBV7-8	TRBJ1-3	CASSFQAQTGNTIYF
NA	TRBV29-1	TRBJ1-2	CSVLWGASYGYTF
once	TRBV6-5	TRBJ2-2	CASRTGKNTGELFF
NA	TRBV5-1	TRBJ1-1	CASSHGTAGTEAFF
few	TRBV19	TRBJ2-5	CASKSGDRETQYF
NA	TRBV15	TRBJ1-2	CATSRGQQYGYTF
NA	TRBV7-3	TRBJ2-2	CASSQGLAGTTGELFF
NA	TRBV4-3	TRBJ2-3	CASSLASGYTDTQYF
NA	TRBV30	TRBJ2-3	CAWSSKRGTDTQYF
NA	TRBV5-6	TRBJ2-5	CASSSSGGQGIETQYF
NA	TRBV15	TRBJ2-7	CATSRVSGTGAGEQYF
NA	TRBV6-1	TRBJ1-5	CASSAGTIYSNQPQHF
NA	TRBV2	TRBJ2-1	CASKGLPGGHNEQFF
NA	TRBV7-3	TRBJ2-1	CASSLRPSGGYNEQFF
NA	TRBV3-1/TRBV3-2	TRBJ2-2	CASSQGVGSGITGELFF
many	TRBV5-1	TRBJ2-7	CASRTSGASYEQYF
NA	TRBV5-6	TRBJ2-7	CASSLRGGTYEQYF
NA	TRBV7-9	TRBJ1-6	CASSLSSYNSPLHF
NA	TRBV7-2	TRBJ2-7	CASSWTGGGTSYEQYF
NA	TRBV19	TRBJ1-5	CASSSTGNSNQPQHF
NA	TRBV6-2/TRBV6-3	TRBJ2-7	CASSRRTGTYSYEQYF
NA	TRBV2	TRBJ1-6	CASNSRTNNSPLHF
NA	TRBV29-1	TRBJ1-4	CSVGGGEKLFF
NA	TRBV30	TRBJ1-5	CAWSLQGSEPQHF
NA	TRBV19	TRBJ1-5	CASSTVAGQGRKEEPQHF
NA	TRBV5-8	TRBJ1-6	CASSLRENSPLHF
NA	TRBV6-5	TRBJ2-1	CASSPLAGAYNEQFF
NA	TRBV9	TRBJ2-3	CASSVGPHSTVYTDTQYF
NA	TRBV7-2	TRBJ2-3	CASSMGLAPDTQYF
NA	TRBV27	TRBJ2-1	CASKPGTGGLPQFF
NA	TRBV5-4	TRBJ2-3	CASSSGPGDTQYF
NA	TRBV11-2	TRBJ2-3	CASSSGRTDTQYF
few	TRBV2	TRBJ1-6	CASSEGGAENSPLHF
NA	TRBV5-8	TRBJ2-7	CASQIRTPTGEQYF
NA	TRBV7-9	TRBJ2-7	CASSDYGTGDEQYF
NA	TRBV28	TRBJ2-7	CASSFDRTGGIGAIILGYEQYF
NA	TRBV19	TRBJ1-5	CASSPLGEPQHF
NA	TRBV2	TRBJ2-1	CASRSGHEQFF
once	TRBV29-1	TRBJ1-3	CSVGHASGNTIYF